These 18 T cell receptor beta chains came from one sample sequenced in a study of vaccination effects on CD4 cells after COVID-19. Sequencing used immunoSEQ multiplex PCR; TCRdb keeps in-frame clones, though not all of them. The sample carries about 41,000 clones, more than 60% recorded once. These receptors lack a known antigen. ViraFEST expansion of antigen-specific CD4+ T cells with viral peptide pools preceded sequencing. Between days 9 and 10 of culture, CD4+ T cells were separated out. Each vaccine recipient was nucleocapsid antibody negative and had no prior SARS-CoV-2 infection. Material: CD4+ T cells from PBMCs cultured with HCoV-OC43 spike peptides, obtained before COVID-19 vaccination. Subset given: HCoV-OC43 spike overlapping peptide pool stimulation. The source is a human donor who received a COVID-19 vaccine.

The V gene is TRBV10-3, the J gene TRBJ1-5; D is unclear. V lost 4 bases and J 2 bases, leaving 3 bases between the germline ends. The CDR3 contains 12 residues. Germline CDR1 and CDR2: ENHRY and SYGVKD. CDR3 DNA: TGTGCCATCAGTGCACGCAATCAGCCCCAGCATTTT. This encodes CAISARNQPQHF.

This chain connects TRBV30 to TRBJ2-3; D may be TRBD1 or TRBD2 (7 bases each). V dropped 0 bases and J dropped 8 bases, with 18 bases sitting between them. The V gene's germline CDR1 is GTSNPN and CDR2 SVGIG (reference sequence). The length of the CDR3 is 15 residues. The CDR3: CAWSVGGGGSGTQYF. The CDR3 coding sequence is TGTGCCTGGAGTGTGGGAGGGGGCGGATCGGGTACGCAGTATTTT.

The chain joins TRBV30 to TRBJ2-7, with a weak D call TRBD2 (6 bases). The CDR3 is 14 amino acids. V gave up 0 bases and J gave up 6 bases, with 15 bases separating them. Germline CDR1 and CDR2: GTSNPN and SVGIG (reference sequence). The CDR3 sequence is CAWSVGGAGLEQYF. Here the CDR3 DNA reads TGTGCCTGGAGTGTAGGCGGGGCTGGTCTCGAGCAGTACTTC.

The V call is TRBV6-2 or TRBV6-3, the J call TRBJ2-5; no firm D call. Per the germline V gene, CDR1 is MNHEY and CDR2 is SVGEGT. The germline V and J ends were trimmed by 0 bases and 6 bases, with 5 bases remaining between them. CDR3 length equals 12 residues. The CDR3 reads CASSYSVKTQYF. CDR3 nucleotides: TGTGCCAGCAGTTACTCGGTGAAGACCCAGTACTTC.

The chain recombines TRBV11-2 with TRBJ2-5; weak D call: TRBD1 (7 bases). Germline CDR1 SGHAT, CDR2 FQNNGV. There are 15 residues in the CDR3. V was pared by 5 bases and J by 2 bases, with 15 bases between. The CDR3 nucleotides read TGTGCCAGCAGCCCTATGACAGGGAGGCAAGAGACCCAGTACTTC. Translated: CASSPMTGRQETQYF.

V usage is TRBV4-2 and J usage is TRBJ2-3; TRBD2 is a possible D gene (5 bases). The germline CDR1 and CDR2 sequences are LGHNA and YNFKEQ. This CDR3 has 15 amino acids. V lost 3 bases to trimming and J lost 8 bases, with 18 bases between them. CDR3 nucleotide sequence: TGTGCCAGCAGCCAGCCCTCCAGTTTAGAGGGTACGCAGTATTTT. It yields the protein CASSQPSSLEGTQYF.

The CDR3 loop reads CASSLSRVGSPLHF. As DNA, the CDR3 is TGTGCCAGCAGTTTATCCAGGGTGGGATCACCCCTCCACTTT. The chain recombines TRBV28 with TRBJ1-6; tentative D call: TRBD1 (5 bases). Germline assignment: CDR1 MDHEN and CDR2 SYDVKM. V lost 1 base to trimming and J lost 10 bases, with 11 bases between them. This CDR3 comprises 14 residues.

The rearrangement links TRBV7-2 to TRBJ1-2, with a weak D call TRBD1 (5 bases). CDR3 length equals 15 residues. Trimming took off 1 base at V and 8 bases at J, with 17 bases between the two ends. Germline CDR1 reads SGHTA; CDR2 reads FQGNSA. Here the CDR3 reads CASSLVTQGIGGYTF. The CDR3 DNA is TGTGCCAGCAGCTTAGTAACGCAGGGAATTGGGGGCTACACCTTC.

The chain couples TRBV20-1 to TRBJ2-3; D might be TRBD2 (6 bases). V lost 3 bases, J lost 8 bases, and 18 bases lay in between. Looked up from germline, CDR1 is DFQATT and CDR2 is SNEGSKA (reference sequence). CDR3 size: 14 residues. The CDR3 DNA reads TGCAGTGCTAGTGTGTCCGGGAGTGGATTTACGCAGTATTTT. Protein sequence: CSASVSGSGFTQYF.

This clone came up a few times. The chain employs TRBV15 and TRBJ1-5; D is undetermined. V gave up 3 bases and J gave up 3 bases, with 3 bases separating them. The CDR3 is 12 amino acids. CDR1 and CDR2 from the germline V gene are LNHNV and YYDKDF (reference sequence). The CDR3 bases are TGTGCCACCAGCAGGGACAATCAGCCCCAGCATTTT. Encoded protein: CATSRDNQPQHF. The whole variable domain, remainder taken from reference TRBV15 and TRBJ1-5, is DAMVIQNPRYQVTQFGKPVTLSCSQTLNHNVMYWYQQKSSQAPKLLFHYYDKDFNNEADTPDNFQSRRPNTSFCFLDIRSPGLGDTAMYLCATSRDNQPQHFGDGTRLSIL.

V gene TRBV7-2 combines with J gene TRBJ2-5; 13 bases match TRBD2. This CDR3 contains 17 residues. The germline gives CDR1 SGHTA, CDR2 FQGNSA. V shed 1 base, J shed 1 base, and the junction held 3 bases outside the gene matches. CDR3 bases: TGTGCCAGCAGCTTAGGGAGACTAGCGGGAGGCCAAGAGACCCAGTACTTC. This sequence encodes CASSLGRLAGGQETQYF. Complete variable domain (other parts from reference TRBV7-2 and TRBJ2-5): GAGVSQSPSNKVTEKGKDVELRCDPISGHTALYWYRQSLGQGLEFLIYFQGNSAPDKSGLPSDRFSAERTGGSVSTLTIQRTQQEDSAVYLCASSLGRLAGGQETQYFGPGTRLLVL.

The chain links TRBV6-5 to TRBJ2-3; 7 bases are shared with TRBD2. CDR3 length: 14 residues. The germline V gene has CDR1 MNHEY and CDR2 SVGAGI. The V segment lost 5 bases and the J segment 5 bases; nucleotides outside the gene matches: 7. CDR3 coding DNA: TGTGCCAGCAGTCGGACTAGGGGAGGAGATACGCAGTATTTT. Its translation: CASSRTRGGDTQYF.

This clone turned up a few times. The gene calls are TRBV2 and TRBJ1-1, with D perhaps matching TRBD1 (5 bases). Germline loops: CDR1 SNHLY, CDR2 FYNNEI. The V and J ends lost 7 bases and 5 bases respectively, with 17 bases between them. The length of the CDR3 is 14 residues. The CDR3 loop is CASILGRGGTEAFF. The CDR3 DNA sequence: TGTGCCAGCATCCTCGGAAGGGGCGGGACTGAAGCTTTCTTT.

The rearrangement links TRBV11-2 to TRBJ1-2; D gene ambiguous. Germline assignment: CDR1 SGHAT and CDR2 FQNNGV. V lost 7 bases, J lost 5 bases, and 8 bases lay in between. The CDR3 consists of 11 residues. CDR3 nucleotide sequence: TGTGCCAGCAACGACGCGTATGGCTACACCTTC. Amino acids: CASNDAYGYTF.

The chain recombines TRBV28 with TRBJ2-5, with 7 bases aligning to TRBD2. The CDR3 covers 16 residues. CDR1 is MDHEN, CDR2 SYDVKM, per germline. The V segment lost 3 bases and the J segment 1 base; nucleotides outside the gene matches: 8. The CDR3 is CASSFRGGLGQETQYF. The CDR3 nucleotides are TGTGCCAGCAGTTTTAGGGGAGGGTTAGGCCAAGAGACCCAGTACTTC. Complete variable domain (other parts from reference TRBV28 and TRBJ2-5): DVKVTQSSRYLVKRTGEKVFLECVQDMDHENMFWYRQDPGLGLRLIYFSYDVKMKEKGDIPEGYSVSREKKERFSLILESASTNQTSMYLCASSFRGGLGQETQYFGPGTRLLVL.

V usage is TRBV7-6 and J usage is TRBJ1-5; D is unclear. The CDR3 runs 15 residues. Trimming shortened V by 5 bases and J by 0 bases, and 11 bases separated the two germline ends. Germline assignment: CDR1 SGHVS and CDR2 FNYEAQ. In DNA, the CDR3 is TGTGCCAGCAGCCGACCGCTTTATAGCAATCAGCCCCAGCATTTT. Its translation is CASSRPLYSNQPQHF. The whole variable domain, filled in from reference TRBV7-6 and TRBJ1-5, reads GAGVSQSPRYKVTKRGQDVALRCDPISGHVSLYWYRQALGQGPEFLTYFNYEAQQDKSGLPNDRFSAERPEGSISTLTIQRTEQRDSAMYRCASSRPLYSNQPQHFGDGTRLSIL.

CDR3: CASSPQAGLSYEQYF. CDR3 in DNA: TGCGCCAGCAGCCCCCAGGCAGGGCTATCCTACGAGCAGTACTTC. V is TRBV5-1 and J is TRBJ2-7; D perhaps matches TRBD1 (5 bases). V shed 4 bases and J shed 1 base, with 15 bases lying between them. The length of the CDR3 is 15 residues. Germline CDR1 SGHRS, CDR2 YFSETQ. The variable domain in full, completed from reference TRBV5-1 and TRBJ2-7, reads KAGVTQTPRYLIKTRGQQVTLSCSPISGHRSVSWYQQTPGQGLQFLFEYFSETQRNKGNFPGRFSGRQFSNSRSEMNVSTLELGDSALYLCASSPQAGLSYEQYFGPGTRLTVT.

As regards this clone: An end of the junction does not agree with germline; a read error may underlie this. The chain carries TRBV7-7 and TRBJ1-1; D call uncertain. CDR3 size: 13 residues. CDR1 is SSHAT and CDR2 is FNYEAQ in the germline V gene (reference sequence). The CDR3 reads CASSLGPATEAFF. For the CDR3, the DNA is TGTGCTAGCAGCTTAGGCCCGGCTACTGAAGCTTTCTTT. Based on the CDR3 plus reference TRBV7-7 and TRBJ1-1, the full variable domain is GAGVSQSPRYKVTKRGQDVTLRCDPISSHATLYWYQQALGQGPEFLTYFNYEAQPDKSGLPSDRFSAERPEGSISTLTIQRTEQRDSAMYRCASSLGPATEAFFGQGTRLTVV.